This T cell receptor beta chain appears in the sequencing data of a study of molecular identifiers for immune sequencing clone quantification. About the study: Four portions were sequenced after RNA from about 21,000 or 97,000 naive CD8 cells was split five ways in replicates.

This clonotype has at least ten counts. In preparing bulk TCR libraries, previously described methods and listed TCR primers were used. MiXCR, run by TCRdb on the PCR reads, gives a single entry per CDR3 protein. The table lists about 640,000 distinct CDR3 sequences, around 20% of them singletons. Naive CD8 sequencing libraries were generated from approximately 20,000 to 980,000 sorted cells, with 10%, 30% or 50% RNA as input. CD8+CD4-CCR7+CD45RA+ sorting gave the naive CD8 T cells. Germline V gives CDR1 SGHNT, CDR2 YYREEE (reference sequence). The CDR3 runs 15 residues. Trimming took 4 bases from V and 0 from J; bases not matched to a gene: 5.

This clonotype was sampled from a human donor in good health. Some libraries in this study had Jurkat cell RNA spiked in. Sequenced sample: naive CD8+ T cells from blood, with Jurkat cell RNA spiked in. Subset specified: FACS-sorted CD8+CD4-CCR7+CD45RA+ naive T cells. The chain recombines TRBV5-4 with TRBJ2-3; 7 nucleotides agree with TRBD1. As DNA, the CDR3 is TGTGCCAGCAGCACCCAGGGGGTTAGCACAGATACGCAGTATTTT. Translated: CASSTQGVSTDTQYF. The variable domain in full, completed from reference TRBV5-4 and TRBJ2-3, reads ETGVTQSPTHLIKTRGQQVTLRCSSQSGHNTVSWYQQALGQGPQFIFQYYREEENGRGNFPPRFSGLQFPNYSSELNVNALELDDSALYLCASSTQGVSTDTQYFGPGTRLTVL.